The 27 T cell receptor beta chains in this list originate from one sample, sequenced in a study of tumor and adjacent non-tumor tissue in lung cancer. Three rounds of nested PCR, following a modified ARM-PCR protocol, produced the TCRbeta library. One entry per CDR3 protein, called by TCRdb with MiXCR from the multiplex PCR reads. The profile shows about 120,000 distinct CDR3 sequences, approximately 66% of them singletons. No cell sorting was done before RNA was extracted from the tissue. What was sequenced was lung tumor tissue. The receptors derive from a young man with non-small cell lung cancer.

With regard to this clonotype: Without the conserved terminal phenylalanine or tryptophan, this CDR3 likely stems from a read error. The V and J genes are TRBV6-1 and TRBJ1-6; a possible D gene is TRBD1 (6 bases). This CDR3 is built from 15 residues. Trimming took 6 bases from V and 9 from J, leaving 18 bases between them. The germline V gene encodes CDR1 MNHNS and CDR2 SASEGT. The CDR3 loop is CASRRQEVIGSPLHY. In nucleotides, the CDR3 is TGTGCCAGCAGGAGACAGGAGGTTATTGGTTCACCCCTCCACTAT.

Concerning this clonotype: This could be a read error, since a much larger clone is one nucleotide away. The chain joins TRBV6-1 to TRBJ1-2; 8 nucleotides match TRBD1. The CDR3 has 14 amino acids. The germline V gene has CDR1 MNHNS and CDR2 SASEGT. The CDR3 region is CTSSEIDRGYGYTF. CDR3 coding DNA: TGTACCAGCAGTGAAATAGACAGGGGCTATGGCTACACCTTC.

A note on this clonotype: The CDR3 ends on some other residue instead of the conserved phenylalanine or tryptophan, so this is likely a read error. The chain has TRBV4-2 and TRBJ2-1; 9 positions match TRBD2. This CDR3 is built from 16 residues. The ends lost 2 bases at V and 4 bases at J; junction bases unmatched: 6. The germline CDR1 and CDR2 sequences are LGHNA and YNFKEQ. The CDR3 coding sequence is TGTGCCAGCAGCCAATTAGCGGGGGAGCGATACAATGAGCAGTTCTTA. It codes for CASSQLAGERYNEQFL.

As for this clonotype: A much larger clonotype is one base distant, so this may be a read error. This sequence joins TRBV4-1 and TRBJ2-2; D remains unclear. This CDR3 has 13 amino acids. Germline V CDR1 and CDR2: MGHRA, YSYEKL. As DNA, the CDR3 is TGCGCCAACAGCCAACTAAACACCGGGGAGCTGTTTTTT. It encodes CANSQLNTGELFF.

This clonotype has a count of ten or more. The rearrangement uses TRBV4-1 and TRBJ2-1; D is undetermined. The CDR3 loop spans 16 amino acids. The germline gives CDR1 MGHRA, CDR2 YSYEKL. Deletions cut 0 bases from V and 8 bases from J, with 17 bases between. The DNA of the CDR3 is TGCGCCAGCAGCCAAGAATTCGGCAGCCTAACGCATGAGCAGTTCTTC. It translates to CASSQEFGSLTHEQFF.

Many counts were recorded for this clonotype. The chain couples TRBV4-2 to TRBJ2-7; the D gene is possibly TRBD2 (6 bases). Germline V gene data show CDR1 as LGHNA and CDR2 as YNFKEQ. The CDR3 is 17 amino acids. V lost 0 bases and J 2 bases, leaving 17 bases between the germline ends. CDR3 DNA: TGTGCCAGCAGCCAAGATCTACTAGCTCAGAAACCCTACGAGCAGTACTTC. Amino acids: CASSQDLLAQKPYEQYF.

Ten or more counts support this clonotype. The V call is TRBV20-1, the J call TRBJ1-5, with TRBD1 as a possible D gene (6 bases). The germline V and J ends were trimmed by 6 bases and 0 bases, with 12 bases remaining between them. The CDR3 covers 14 residues. From germline, CDR1 is DFQATT and CDR2 SNEGSKA (reference sequence). The CDR3 spells CSASGQNSNQPQHF. CDR3 DNA sequence: TGCAGTGCCTCGGGACAAAATAGCAATCAGCCCCAGCATTTT.

As to this clonotype: Lacking the conserved final phenylalanine or tryptophan, this CDR3 likely reflects a read error. This chain uses TRBV20-1 with TRBJ1-2, with unresolved D. The CDR3 loop spans 13 amino acids. V gave up 1 base and J gave up 2 bases, with 8 bases separating them. Per germline, CDR1 DFQATT and CDR2 SNEGSKA (reference sequence). The CDR3 DNA sequence: TGCAGTGCTAGAGTGGTGCGAAACTATGGCTACACCTCC. Translating gives CSARVVRNYGYTS.

Regarding this clonotype: At one end the junction does not follow the germline gene, possibly because of a read error. The chain links TRBV11-2 to TRBJ2-5; 8 bases are a match to TRBD1. CDR1 SGHAT and CDR2 FQNNGV come from the germline V gene. The CDR3 covers 15 residues. In DNA form, the CDR3 reads TGTGCCAACAGCTTCCCCAGGGGGCACCAAGAGACCCAGTACTTC. Translating it yields CANSFPRGHQETQYF. Full variable domain (missing parts from reference TRBV11-2 and TRBJ2-5): EAGVAQSPRYKIIEKRQSVAFWCNPISGHATLYWYQQILGQGPKLLIQFQNNGVVDDSQLPKDRFSAERLKGVDSTLKIQPAKLEDSAVYLCANSFPRGHQETQYFGPGTRLLVL.

This clonotype has at least ten counts. This may arise from a read error, as a much more abundant clone is one base away. The gene calls are TRBV20-1 and TRBJ2-3; D is uncertain. The germline CDR1 and CDR2 sequences are DFQATT and SNEGSKA (reference sequence). This CDR3 is 10 amino acids long. The CDR3 loop is CNANQDTQYF. CDR3 nucleotides: TGCAATGCAAACCAAGATACGCAGTATTTT.

This chain links TRBV10-1 with TRBJ2-1; 10 nucleotides match TRBD2. This CDR3 is built from 16 residues. V shed 2 bases, J shed 5 bases, and the junction held 6 bases outside the gene matches. Germline V gene data show CDR1 as WNHNN and CDR2 as SYGVQD (reference sequence). The CDR3 bases are TGCGCCAGCAGTGAGCGGGCTAGCGGGAGCAACAATGAGCAGTTCTTC. It translates to CASSERASGSNNEQFF.

The genes are TRBV29-1 and TRBJ2-7, with a weak D call TRBD2 (5 bases). Looked up from germline, CDR1 is SQVTM and CDR2 is ANQGSEA. The CDR3 length is 12 residues. The CDR3: CSAGLVGWEQYF. In nucleotides, the CDR3 is TGCAGTGCGGGCCTAGTGGGATGGGAGCAGTACTTC.

CDR3 DNA sequence: TGCGCCAGCAGCTTGAGGGGTAGCGTTGAAGCTTTCTTT. It specifies CASSLRGSVEAFF. The chain combines TRBV5-1 with TRBJ1-1; weak D call: TRBD1 (5 bases). The CDR3 length is 13 residues. V lost 1 base and J 7 bases, leaving 11 bases between the germline ends. From germline, CDR1 is SGHRS and CDR2 YFSETQ. Full variable domain (remainder filled in from reference TRBV5-1 and TRBJ1-1): KAGVTQTPRYLIKTRGQQVTLSCSPISGHRSVSWYQQTPGQGLQFLFEYFSETQRNKGNFPGRFSGRQFSNSRSEMNVSTLELGDSALYLCASSLRGSVEAFFGQGTRLTVV.

At least ten counts were recorded for this clonotype. The V and J genes are TRBV4-1 and TRBJ1-4; D is unclear. Germline CDR1 reads MGHRA; CDR2 reads YSYEKL. The CDR3 totals 13 residues. Trimming shortened V by 0 bases and J by 8 bases, and 7 bases separated the two germline ends. The CDR3 nucleotides read TGCGCCAGCAGCCAAGATTTATGGGAAAAACTGTTTTTT. It yields the protein CASSQDLWEKLFF.

V usage is TRBV20-1 and J usage is TRBJ2-1, with a weak D call TRBD2 (6 bases). Trimming took off 7 bases at V and 5 bases at J, with 15 bases between the two ends. CDR3 size: 13 residues. Germline CDR1 DFQATT, CDR2 SNEGSKA (reference sequence). The CDR3 DNA sequence: TGCAGTGTCGTAGCGGCGGGACACAATGAGCAGTTCTTC. Amino acids: CSVVAAGHNEQFF.

In the case of this clonotype: An end of the junction does not agree with germline; a read error may underlie this. The genes are TRBV20-1 and TRBJ2-2; TRBD2 might be the D (6 bases). Germline-derived CDR1 and CDR2 are DFQATT and SNEGSKA (reference sequence). The CDR3 loop spans 17 amino acids. The CDR3 region is CSASNAPGAINAGELFF. CDR3 nucleotides: TGTAGTGCTAGTAACGCACCGGGAGCCATTAACGCCGGGGAGCTGTTTTTT.

On this clonotype itself: One end of the junction is discordant with germline, which a read error may explain. The chain uses TRBV6-5 and TRBJ2-7, with 9 positions matching TRBD1. In germline, CDR1 is MNHEY, CDR2 SVGAGI. This CDR3 has 15 amino acids. The CDR3 protein is CASSYSGTGSYKQYF. The CDR3 nucleotides read TGTGCCAGCAGTTACTCTGGGACAGGGAGCTACAAGCAGTACTTC.

Note on this clonotype: Here the CDR3 omits its conserved ending phenylalanine or tryptophan, so a read error is the likely source. This chain joins TRBV4-3 and TRBJ2-1; D gene uncertain. The CDR3 extends over 13 amino acids. CDR1 LGHNA and CDR2 YSLEER come from the germline V gene. The ends were cut back, 3 bases at V and 7 bases at J, with 10 bases in the middle. CDR3: CASSHERWNEQFS. CDR3 DNA: TGCGCCAGCAGCCATGAAAGATGGAATGAGCAGTTCTCC.

The table lists this clonotype with many counts. V and J are TRBV11-2 and TRBJ1-5, with 7 positions matching TRBD1. Unmatched junction bases numbered 7, after V lost 5 bases and J lost 3 bases. Germline lookup yields CDR1 SGHAT and CDR2 FQNNGV. The CDR3 covers 15 residues. Here the CDR3 reads CASSPGGHTNQPQHF. CDR3 in DNA: TGTGCCAGCAGCCCAGGGGGGCACACCAATCAGCCCCAGCATTTT.

In the case of this clonotype: An end of the junction does not agree with germline; a read error may underlie this. CDR3 coding DNA: TGCAACGTTGCTCGCAGGCTTAATGAAAAACCGTTTTTT. It is translated as CNVARRLNEKPFF. The V gene is TRBV29-1, the J gene TRBJ1-4; D gene uncertain. There are 13 residues in the CDR3. CDR1 is SQVTM and CDR2 is ANQGSEA in the germline V gene.

The chain employs TRBV12-3 or TRBV12-4 and TRBJ2-7; a weak D match, TRBD1 (6 bases). This CDR3 is 13 amino acids long. V was shortened by 7 bases and J by 7 bases, with 17 bases between the two germline ends. The CDR3 DNA reads TGTGCCAGCAACCGGGACACTGCGGGTGAGCAGTACTTC. Its translation is CASNRDTAGEQYF.

About this clonotype itself: This sequence may be a read error, since a much larger clone differs from it by one base. The chain has TRBV4-3 and TRBJ1-4, with 7 bases fitting TRBD1. The CDR3 runs 16 residues. Per germline, CDR1 LGHNA and CDR2 YSLEER. This chain's CDR3 is CVSSQDKEQGREKLFF. The DNA for the CDR3 is TGCGTCAGCAGCCAGGACAAGGAACAGGGGCGTGAAAAACTGTTTTTT.

The chain is built from TRBV7-2 and TRBJ2-7; the D gene is possibly TRBD1 (5 bases). The CDR3 covers 12 residues. V lost 0 bases to trimming and J lost 6 bases, with 6 bases between them. Looked up from germline, CDR1 is SGHTA and CDR2 is FQGNSA. The CDR3 is CASSLAQGEQYF. The DNA for the CDR3 is TGTGCCAGCAGCTTAGCGCAGGGCGAGCAGTACTTC.

The chain links TRBV7-9 to TRBJ1-3; D gene ambiguous. This CDR3 region has 16 residues. Deletions cut 0 bases from V and 0 bases from J, with 9 bases between. Germline V gene lookup returns CDR1 SEHNR and CDR2 FQNEAQ (reference sequence). CDR3 residues: CASSLANFSSGNTIYF. The CDR3 coding sequence is TGTGCCAGCAGCTTAGCCAACTTCAGCTCTGGAAACACCATATATTTT.

Turning to this clonotype: One end of the junction does not line up with germline, which may come from a read error. J is TRBJ2-2 and V is TRBV20-1, with 7 bases identical to TRBD2. The CDR3 sequence is 15 residues long. CDR1 and CDR2 (germline): DFQATT, SNEGSKA (reference sequence). CDR3 sequence (DNA): TGCAGTGCTAGAGAGGGTTCCAGCGGGAAAGGGGAGCTGTCTTTT. Residues: CSAREGSSGKGELSF.

Concerning this clonotype itself: It may be a read error: a sequence one base away is much more abundant. The chain recombines TRBV10-3 with TRBJ2-5; D is undetermined. Germline V gene data show CDR1 as ENHRY and CDR2 as SYGVKD. V lost 1 base and J 5 bases, leaving 11 bases between the germline ends. The CDR3 is 14 amino acids. CDR3: CAISELIPWETQYF. CDR3 DNA: TGTGCCATCAGTGAGTTGATCCCGTGGGAGACCCAGTACTTC.

There are many counts of this clonotype. The chain links TRBV4-1 to TRBJ2-1; 9 positions match TRBD2. Per the germline V gene, CDR1 is MGHRA and CDR2 is YSYEKL. The CDR3 extends over 18 amino acids. V lost 0 bases to trimming and J lost 5 bases; unmatched junction nucleotides: 11. The CDR3 protein is CASSQDIRSGGRNNEQFF. The CDR3 DNA reads as TGCGCCAGCAGCCAAGATATTAGGAGCGGGGGGAGAAACAATGAGCAGTTCTTC.